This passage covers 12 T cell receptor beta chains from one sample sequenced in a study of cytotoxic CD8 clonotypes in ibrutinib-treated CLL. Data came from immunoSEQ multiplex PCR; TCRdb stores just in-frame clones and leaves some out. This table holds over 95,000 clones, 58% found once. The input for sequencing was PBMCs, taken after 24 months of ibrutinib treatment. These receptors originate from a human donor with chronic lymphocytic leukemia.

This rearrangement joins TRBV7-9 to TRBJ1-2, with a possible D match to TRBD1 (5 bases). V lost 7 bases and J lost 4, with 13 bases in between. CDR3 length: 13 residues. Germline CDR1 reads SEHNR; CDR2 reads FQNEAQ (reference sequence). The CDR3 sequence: CASTWGEIYGYTF. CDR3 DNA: TGTGCCAGCACCTGGGGGGAAATCTATGGCTACACCTTC.

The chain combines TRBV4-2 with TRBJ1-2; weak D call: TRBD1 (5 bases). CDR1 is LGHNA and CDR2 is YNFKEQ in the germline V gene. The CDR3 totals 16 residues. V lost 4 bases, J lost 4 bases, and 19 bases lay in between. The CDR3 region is CASSPQTGTSTYGYTF. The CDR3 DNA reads TGTGCCAGCAGCCCCCAAACCGGGACTTCAACCTATGGCTACACCTTC.

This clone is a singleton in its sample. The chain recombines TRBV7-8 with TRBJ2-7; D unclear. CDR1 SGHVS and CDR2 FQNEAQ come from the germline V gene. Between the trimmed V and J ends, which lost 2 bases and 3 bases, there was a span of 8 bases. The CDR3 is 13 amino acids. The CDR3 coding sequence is TGTGCCAGCAGCTTAAGGAACATCTACGAGCAGTACTTC. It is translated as CASSLRNIYEQYF.

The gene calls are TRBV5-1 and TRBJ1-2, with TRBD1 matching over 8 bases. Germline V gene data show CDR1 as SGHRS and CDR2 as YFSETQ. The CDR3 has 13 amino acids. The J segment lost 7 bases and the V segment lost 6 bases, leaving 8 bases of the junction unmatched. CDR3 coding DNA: TGCGCCAGCAACCCCGCAGGGGGCTTTGGCTACACCTTC. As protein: CASNPAGGFGYTF.

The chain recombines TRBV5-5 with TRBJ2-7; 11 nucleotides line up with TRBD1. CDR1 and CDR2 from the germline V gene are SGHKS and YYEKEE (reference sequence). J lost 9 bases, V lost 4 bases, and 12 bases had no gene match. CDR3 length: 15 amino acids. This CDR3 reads CASSPPGQGGTGQYF. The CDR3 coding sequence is TGTGCCAGCAGCCCCCCGGGACAGGGGGGGACAGGGCAGTACTTC. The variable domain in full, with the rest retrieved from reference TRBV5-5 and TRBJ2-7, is DAGVTQSPTHLIKTRGQQVTLRCSPISGHKSVSWYQQVLGQGPQFIFQYYEKEERGRGNFPDRFSARQFPNYSSELNVNALLLGDSALYLCASSPPGQGGTGQYFGPGTRLTVT.

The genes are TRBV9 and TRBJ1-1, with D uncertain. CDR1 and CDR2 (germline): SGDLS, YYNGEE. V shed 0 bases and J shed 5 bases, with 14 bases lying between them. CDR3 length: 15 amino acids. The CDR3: CASSVDEGSYTEAFF. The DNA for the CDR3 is TGTGCCAGCAGCGTAGATGAAGGATCGTATACTGAAGCTTTCTTT.

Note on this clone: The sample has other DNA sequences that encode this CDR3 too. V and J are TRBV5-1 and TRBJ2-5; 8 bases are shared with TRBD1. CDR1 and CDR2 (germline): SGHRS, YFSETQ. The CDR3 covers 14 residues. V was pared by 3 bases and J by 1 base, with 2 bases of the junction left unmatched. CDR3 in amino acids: CASSSGQGQETQYF. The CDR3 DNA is TGCGCCAGCAGCTCAGGACAGGGCCAAGAGACCCAGTACTTC.

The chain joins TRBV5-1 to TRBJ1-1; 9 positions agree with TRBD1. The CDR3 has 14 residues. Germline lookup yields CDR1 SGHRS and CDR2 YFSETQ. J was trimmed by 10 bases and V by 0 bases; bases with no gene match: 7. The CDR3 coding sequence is TGCGCCAGCAGCTTGGTAGGACAGGGGCAGGTAGCTTTCTTT. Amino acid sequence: CASSLVGQGQVAFF. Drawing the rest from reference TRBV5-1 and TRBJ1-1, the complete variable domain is KAGVTQTPRYLIKTRGQQVTLSCSPISGHRSVSWYQQTPGQGLQFLFEYFSETQRNKGNFPGRFSGRQFSNSRSEMNVSTLELGDSALYLCASSLVGQGQVAFFGQGTRLTVV.

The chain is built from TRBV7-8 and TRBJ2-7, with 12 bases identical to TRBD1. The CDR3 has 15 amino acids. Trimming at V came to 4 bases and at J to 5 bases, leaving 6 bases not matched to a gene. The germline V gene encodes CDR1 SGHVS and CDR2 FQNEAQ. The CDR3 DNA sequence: TGTGCCAGCAGCTGGGACAGGGGGCAAATAAACGAGCAGTACTTC. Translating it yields CASSWDRGQINEQYF.

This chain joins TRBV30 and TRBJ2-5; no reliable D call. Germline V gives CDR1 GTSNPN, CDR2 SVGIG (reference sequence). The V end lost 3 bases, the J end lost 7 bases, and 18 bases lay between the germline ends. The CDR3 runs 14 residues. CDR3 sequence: CAWSSSPAKGTQYF. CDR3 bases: TGTGCCTGGAGCAGTAGTCCGGCCAAGGGGACCCAGTACTTC.

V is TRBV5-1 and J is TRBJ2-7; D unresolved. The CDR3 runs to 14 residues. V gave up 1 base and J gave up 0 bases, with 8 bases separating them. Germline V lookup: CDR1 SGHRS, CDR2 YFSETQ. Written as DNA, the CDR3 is TGCGCCAGCAGCTTGAGCTCGAGCTCCTACGAGCAGTACTTC. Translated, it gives CASSLSSSSYEQYF.

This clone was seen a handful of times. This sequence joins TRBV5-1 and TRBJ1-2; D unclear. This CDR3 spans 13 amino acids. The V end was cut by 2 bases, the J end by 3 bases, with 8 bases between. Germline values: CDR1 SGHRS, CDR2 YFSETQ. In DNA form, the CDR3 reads TGCGCCAGCAGCTTCAGCCCGGACTATGGCTACACCTTC. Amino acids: CASSFSPDYGYTF.